This T cell receptor (beta chain) is from a study of blood T cell repertoires in COVID-19. Germline CDR1 is SNHLY and CDR2 is FYNNEI. The V end was cut by 6 bases, the J end by 2 bases, with 10 bases between. There are 13 residues in the CDR3. Data came from immunoSEQ multiplex PCR; TCRdb stores just in-frame clones and leaves some out. The data contain some 80,000 clones, about 80% of them singletons. The gene calls are TRBV2 and TRBJ2-5; D is undetermined. Sample: peripheral blood. This TCR derives from a human donor in a cohort sampled during active COVID-19. CDR3 nucleotides: TGTGCCAGCAGAGAACAGTTACAAGAGACCCAGTACTTC. Translating gives CASREQLQETQYF.